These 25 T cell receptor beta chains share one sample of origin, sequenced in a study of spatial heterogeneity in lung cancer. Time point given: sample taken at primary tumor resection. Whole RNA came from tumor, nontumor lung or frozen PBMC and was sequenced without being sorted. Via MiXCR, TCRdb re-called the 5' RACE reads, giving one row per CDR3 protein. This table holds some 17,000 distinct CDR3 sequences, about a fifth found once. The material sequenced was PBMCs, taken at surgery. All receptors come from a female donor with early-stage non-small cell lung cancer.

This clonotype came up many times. The CDR3 sequence: CASSYSSNQPQHF. CDR3 DNA sequence: TGTGCCAGCAGTTACTCGAGCAATCAGCCCCAGCATTTT. The chain links TRBV6-5 to TRBJ1-5; D is uncertain. In germline, CDR1 is MNHEY, CDR2 SVGAGI. V dropped 0 bases and J dropped 1 base, with 1 base sitting between them. The CDR3 covers 13 residues.

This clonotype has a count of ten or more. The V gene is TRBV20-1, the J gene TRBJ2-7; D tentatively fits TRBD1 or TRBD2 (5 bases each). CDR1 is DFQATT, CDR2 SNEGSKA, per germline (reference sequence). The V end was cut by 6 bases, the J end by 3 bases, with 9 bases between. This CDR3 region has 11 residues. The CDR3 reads CSARDGYEQYF. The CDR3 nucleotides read TGCAGTGCCAGGGACGGCTACGAGCAGTACTTC.

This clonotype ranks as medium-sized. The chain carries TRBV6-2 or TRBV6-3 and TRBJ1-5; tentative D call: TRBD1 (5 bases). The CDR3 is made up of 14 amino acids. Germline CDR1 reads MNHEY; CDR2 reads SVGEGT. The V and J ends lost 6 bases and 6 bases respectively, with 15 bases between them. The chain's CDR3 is CASSPWTNVQPQHF. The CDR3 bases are TGTGCCAGCAGCCCCTGGACAAATGTTCAGCCCCAGCATTTT.

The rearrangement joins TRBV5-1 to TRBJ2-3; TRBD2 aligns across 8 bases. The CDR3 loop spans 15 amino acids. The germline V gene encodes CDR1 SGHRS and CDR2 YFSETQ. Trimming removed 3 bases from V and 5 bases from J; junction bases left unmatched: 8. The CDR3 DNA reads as TGCGCCAGCAGCTCCCTAGCGGGTTTAGGAGATACGCAGTATTTT. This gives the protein CASSSLAGLGDTQYF.

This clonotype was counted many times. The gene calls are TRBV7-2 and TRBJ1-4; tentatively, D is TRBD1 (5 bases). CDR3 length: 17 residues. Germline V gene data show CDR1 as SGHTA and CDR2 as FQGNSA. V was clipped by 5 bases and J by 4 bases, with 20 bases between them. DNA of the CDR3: TGTGCCAGCAGCCCCCGACCACGAGGGGTCCTTAATGAAAAACTGTTTTTT. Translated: CASSPRPRGVLNEKLFF. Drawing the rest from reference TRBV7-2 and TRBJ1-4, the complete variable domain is GAGVSQSPSNKVTEKGKDVELRCDPISGHTALYWYRQSLGQGLEFLIYFQGNSAPDKSGLPSDRFSAERTGGSVSTLTIQRTQQEDSAVYLCASSPRPRGVLNEKLFFGSGTQLSVL.

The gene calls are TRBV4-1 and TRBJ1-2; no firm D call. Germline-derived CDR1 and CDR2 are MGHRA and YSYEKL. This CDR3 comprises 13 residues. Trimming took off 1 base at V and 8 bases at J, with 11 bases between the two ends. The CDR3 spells CASSQVSGGGYTF. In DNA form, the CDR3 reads TGCGCCAGCAGCCAAGTCTCAGGTGGCGGCTACACCTTC.

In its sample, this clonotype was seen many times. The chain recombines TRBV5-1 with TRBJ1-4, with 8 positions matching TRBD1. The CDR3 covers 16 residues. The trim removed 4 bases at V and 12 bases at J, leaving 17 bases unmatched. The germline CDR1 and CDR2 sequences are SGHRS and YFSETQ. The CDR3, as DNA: TGCGCCAGCAGCCTCCTCGGACAGGGCGGTCAGGGGCAACTGTTTTTT. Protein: CASSLLGQGGQGQLFF.

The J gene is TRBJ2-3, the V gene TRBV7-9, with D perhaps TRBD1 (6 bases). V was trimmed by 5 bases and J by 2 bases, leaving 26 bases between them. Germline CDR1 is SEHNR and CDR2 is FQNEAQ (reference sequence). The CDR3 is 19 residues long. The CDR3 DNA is TGTGCCAGCAGCCCCAAACAGGGTACACAAACTTATTTCACAGATACGCAGTATTTT. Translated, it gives CASSPKQGTQTYFTDTQYF.

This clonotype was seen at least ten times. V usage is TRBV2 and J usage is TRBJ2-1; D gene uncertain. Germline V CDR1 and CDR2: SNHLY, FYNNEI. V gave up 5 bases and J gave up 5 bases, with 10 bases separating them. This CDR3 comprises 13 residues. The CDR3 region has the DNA TGTGCCAGCAGTCCCTCCTTAGACAATGAGCAGTTCTTC. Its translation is CASSPSLDNEQFF. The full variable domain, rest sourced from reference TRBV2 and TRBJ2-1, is EPEVTQTPSHQVTQMGQEVILRCVPISNHLYFYWYRQILGQKVEFLVSFYNNEISEKSEIFDDQFSVERPDGSNFTLKIRSTKLEDSAMYFCASSPSLDNEQFFGPGTRLTVL.

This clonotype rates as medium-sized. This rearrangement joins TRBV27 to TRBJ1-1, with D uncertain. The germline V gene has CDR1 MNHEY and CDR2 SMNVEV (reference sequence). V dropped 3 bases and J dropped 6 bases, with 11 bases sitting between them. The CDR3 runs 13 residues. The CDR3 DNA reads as TGTGCCAGCAGTTTCAGAGGGTCCCCTGAAGCTTTCTTT. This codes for CASSFRGSPEAFF.

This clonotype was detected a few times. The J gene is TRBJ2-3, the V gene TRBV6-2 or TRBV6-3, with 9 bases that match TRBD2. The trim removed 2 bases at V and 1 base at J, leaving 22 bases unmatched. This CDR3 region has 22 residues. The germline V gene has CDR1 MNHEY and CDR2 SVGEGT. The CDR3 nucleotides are TGTGCCAGCAGTTACGTCCTTTTGGAGCGGGAGGAGGTTATTGTTGGCACAGATACGCAGTATTTT. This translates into CASSYVLLEREEVIVGTDTQYF.

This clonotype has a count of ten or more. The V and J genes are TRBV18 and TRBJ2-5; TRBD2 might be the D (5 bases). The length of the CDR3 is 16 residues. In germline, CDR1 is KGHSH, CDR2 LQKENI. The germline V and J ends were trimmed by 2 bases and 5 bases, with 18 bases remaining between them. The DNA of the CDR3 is TGTGCCAGCTCACCAAGAAAGAATTCCGAGGGCGAGACCCAGTACTTC. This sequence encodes CASSPRKNSEGETQYF.

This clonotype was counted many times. Here the CDR3 reads CASSLVGTGITDTQYF. CDR3 DNA sequence: TGTGCCAGCAGCTTAGTCGGGACAGGAATTACAGATACGCAGTATTTT. The chain is built from TRBV7-8 and TRBJ2-3; TRBD1 matches 8 bases. This CDR3 is 16 amino acids long. Germline-derived CDR1 and CDR2 are SGHVS and FQNEAQ. The V and J ends lost 1 base and 3 bases, in that order; junction bases with no gene match: 6.

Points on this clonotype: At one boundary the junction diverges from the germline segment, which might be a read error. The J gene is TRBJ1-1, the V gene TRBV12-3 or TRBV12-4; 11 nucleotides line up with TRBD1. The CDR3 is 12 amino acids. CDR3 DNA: TGTGCCAGCAGTCGGGACAGGGGGGAAGTTTTCTTT. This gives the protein CASSRDRGEVFF.

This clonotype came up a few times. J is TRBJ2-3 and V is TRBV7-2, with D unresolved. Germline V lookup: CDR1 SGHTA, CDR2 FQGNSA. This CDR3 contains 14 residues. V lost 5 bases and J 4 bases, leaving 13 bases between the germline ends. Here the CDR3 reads CASSPRVGADTQYF. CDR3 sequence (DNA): TGTGCCAGCAGCCCACGGGTAGGAGCAGATACGCAGTATTTT.

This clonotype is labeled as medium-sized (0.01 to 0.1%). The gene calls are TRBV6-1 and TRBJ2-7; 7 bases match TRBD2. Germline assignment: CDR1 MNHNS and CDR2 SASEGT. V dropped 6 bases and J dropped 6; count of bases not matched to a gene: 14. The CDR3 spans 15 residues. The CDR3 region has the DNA TGTGCCAGCAGCCGGGAGCGGGGTAATCCCTCCGAGCAGTACTTC. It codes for CASSRERGNPSEQYF.

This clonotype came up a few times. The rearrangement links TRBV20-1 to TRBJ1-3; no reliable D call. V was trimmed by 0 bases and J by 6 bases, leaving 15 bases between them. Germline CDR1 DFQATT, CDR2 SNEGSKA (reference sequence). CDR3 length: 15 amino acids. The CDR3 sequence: CSAREPRASENTIYF. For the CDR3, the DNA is TGCAGTGCTAGAGAGCCCCGGGCCTCCGAAAACACCATATATTTT.

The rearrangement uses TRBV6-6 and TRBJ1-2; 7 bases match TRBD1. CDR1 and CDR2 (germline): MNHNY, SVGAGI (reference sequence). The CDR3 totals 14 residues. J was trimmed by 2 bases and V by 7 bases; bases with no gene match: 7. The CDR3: CASNTGAQNYGYTF. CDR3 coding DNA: TGTGCCAGCAACACAGGGGCTCAAAACTATGGCTACACCTTC.

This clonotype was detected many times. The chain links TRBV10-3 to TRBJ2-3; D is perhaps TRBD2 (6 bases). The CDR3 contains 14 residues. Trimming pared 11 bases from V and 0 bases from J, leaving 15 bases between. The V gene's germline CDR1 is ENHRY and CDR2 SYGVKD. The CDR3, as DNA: TGTGCCTCCTCCCGGGGGACTAGCACAGATACGCAGTATTTT. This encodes CASSRGTSTDTQYF.

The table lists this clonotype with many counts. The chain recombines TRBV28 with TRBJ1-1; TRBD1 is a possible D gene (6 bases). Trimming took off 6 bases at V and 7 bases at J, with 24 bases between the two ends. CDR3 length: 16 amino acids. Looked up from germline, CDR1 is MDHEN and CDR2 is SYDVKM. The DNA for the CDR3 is TGTGCCAGCAGAATGCCCGGGGGCAGGGCAGGGAGTGAAGCTTTCTTT. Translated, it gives CASRMPGGRAGSEAFF.

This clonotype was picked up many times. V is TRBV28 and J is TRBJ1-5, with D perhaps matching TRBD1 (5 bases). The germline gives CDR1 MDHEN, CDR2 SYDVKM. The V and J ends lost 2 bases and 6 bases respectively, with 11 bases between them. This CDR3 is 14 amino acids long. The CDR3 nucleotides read TGTGCCAGCAGTTTAGGGGGTCAGGTTCAGCCCCAGCATTTT. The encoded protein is CASSLGGQVQPQHF.

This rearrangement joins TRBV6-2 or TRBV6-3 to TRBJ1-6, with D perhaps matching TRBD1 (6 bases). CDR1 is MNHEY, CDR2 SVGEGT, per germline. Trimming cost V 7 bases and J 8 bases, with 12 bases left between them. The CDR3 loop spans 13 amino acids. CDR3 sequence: CASNLDSYSPLHF. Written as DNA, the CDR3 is TGTGCCAGCAATTTGGACAGTTATTCACCCCTCCACTTT.

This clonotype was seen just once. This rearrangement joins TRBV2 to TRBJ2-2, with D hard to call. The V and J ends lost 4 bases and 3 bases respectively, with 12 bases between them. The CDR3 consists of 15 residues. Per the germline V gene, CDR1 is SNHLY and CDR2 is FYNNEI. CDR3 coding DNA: TGTGCCAGCAGTGGCTCGGGCGGCCACACCGGGGAGCTGTTTTTT. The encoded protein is CASSGSGGHTGELFF.

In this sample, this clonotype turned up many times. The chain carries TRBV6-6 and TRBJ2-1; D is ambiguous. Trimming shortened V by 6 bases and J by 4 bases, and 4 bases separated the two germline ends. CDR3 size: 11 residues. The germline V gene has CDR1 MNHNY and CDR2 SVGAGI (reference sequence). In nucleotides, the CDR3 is TGTGCCAGCAGGAGATACAATGAGCAGTTCTTC. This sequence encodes CASRRYNEQFF.

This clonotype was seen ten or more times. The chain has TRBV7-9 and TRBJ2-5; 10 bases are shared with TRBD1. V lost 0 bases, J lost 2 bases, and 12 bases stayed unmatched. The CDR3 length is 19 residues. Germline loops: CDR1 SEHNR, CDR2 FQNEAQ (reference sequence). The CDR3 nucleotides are TGTGCCAGCAGCTTAGCGCTGGTAAGGGACAGGGGACGACAAGAGACCCAGTACTTC. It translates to CASSLALVRDRGRQETQYF.